This T cell receptor (beta chain) derives from a study of blood T cell repertoires in COVID-19. Study details: Researchers got acute and convalescent COVID-19 samples from the United States, Italy and Spain. PBMCs, B-cell-depleted T cells, or T cells were the source of the cDNA or gDNA that made up the material.

In the source study's methods: Estimated nucleated cell counts came from reference gene primer amplification. The table came from immunoSEQ multiplex PCR; TCRdb's copy has only in-frame clones and leaves some out. That table gives V, J and clone size, and the DNA gave D and trimming. This repertoire shows approximately 210,000 clones, about 84% found once; its top ten account for 3.5% to 5.5%. Allocation to cohorts depended on clinical history reported by the participants. Germline V gene data show CDR1 as GTSNPN and CDR2 as SVGIG (reference sequence). The CDR3 extends over 12 amino acids. Trimming removed 5 bases from V and 7 bases from J, with 11 bases in between.

The chain joins TRBV30 to TRBJ2-2; tentative D call: TRBD1 (6 bases). Input material: PBMCs or T cells enriched from blood (not recorded which). The sequence came from a man aged 25-45 years with acute COVID-19. The CDR3 coding sequence is TGTGCCTGGCACAGGGATCACGGGGAGCTGTTTTTT. This gives the protein CAWHRDHGELFF.